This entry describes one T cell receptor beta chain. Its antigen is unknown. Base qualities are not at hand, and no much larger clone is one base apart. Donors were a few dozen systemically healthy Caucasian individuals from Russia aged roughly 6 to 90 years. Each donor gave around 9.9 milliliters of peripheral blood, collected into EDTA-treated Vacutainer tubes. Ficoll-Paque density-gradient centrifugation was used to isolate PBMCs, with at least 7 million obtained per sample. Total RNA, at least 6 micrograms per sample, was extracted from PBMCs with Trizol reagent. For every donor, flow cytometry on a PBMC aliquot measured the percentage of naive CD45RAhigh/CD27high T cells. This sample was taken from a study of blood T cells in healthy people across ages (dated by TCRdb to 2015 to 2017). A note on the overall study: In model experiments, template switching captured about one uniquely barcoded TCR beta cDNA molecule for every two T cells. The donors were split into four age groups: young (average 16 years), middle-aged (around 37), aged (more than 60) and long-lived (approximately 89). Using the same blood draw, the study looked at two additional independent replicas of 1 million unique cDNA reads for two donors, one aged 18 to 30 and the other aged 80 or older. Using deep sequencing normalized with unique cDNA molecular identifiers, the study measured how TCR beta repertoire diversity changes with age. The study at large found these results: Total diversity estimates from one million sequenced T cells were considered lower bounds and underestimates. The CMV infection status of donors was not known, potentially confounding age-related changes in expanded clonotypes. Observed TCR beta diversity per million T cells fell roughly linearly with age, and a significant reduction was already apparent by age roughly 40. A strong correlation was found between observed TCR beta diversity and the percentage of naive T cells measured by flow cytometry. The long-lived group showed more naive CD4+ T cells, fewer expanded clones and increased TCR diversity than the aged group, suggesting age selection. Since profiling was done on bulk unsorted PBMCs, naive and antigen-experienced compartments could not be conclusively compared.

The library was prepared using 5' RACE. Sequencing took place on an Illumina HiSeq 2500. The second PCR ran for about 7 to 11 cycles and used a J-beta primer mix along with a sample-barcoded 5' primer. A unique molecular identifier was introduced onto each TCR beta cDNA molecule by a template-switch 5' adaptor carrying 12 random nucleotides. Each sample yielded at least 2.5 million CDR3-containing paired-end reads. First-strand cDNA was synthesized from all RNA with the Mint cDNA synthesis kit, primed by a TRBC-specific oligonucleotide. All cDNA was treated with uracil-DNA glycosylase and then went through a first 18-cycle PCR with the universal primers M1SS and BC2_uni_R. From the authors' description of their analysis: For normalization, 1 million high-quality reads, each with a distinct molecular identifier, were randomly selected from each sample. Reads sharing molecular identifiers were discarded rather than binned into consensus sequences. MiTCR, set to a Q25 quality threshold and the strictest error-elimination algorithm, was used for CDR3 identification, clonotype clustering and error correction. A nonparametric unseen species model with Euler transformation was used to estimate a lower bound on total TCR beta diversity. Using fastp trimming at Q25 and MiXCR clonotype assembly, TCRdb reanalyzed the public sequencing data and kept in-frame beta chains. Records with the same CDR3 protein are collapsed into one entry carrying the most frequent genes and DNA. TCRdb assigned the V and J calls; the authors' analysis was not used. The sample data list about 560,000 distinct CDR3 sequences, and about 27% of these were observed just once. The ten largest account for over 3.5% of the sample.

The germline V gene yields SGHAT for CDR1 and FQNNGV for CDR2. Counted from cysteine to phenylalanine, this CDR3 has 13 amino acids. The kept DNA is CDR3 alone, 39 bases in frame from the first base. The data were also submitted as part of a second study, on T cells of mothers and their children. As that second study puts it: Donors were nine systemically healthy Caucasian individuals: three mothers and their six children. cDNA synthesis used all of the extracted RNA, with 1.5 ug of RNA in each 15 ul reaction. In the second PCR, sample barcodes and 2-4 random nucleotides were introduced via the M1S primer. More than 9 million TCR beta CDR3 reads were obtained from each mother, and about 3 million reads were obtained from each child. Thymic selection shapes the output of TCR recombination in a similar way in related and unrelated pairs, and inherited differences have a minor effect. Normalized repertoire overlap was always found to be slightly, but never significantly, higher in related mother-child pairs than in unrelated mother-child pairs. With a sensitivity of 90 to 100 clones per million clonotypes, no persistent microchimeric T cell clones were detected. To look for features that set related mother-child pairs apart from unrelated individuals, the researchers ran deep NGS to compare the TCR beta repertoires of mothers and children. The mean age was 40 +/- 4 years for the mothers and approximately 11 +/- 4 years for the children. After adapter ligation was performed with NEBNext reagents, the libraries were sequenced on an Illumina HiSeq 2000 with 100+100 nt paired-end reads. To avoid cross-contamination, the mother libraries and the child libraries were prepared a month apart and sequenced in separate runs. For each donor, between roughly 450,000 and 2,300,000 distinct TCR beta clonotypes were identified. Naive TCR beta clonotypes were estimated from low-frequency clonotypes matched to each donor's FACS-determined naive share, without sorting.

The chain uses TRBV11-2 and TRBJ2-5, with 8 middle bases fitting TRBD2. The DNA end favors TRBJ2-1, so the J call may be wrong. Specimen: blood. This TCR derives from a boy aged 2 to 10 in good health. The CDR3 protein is CASTVGGADEQFF. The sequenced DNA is TGTGCCAGCACTGTCGGGGGGGCCGATGAGCAGTTCTTC.